The text below deals with one TCR beta chain. Its matching antigen is unknown. The PCR ran on 60 Vbeta and 13 Jbeta primers. Using immunoSEQ multiplex PCR, the repertoire was profiled, and TCRdb retains in-frame clones only, with some absent. The table shows some 150,000 clones, with about 61% occurring only once. This entry is derived from a study of cytomegalovirus exposure and HLA in healthy donors. Study-wide findings and caveats: Trimming of TCR beta V- and J-genes showed a link, identified in a later analysis, to a missense DCLRE1C variant. TCR beta chains numbering some 160 were designated cytomegalovirus-associated.

The V gene's germline CDR1 is SNHLY and CDR2 FYNNEI. J was trimmed by 1 base and V by 5 bases; bases with no gene match: 4. CDR3 length equals 15 residues. V is TRBV2 and J is TRBJ1-5; 8 bases are shared with TRBD1. Sequencing was carried out using PBMCs. The TCR was taken from a woman in her thirties or forties in good health and CMV-seronegative. The CDR3, as DNA: TGTGCCAGCAGTAGGACAGGGTCGAGCAATCAGCCCCAGCATTTT. Its translation: CASSRTGSSNQPQHF.